This paragraph covers one TCR beta chain sequence. These data come from a study of T cell responses to AZD1222 COVID-19 vaccine. The table came from immunoSEQ multiplex PCR; TCRdb's copy has only in-frame clones and leaves some out. The top ten hold roughly 1.5% of the sample, which has around 140,000 clones, around 87% seen once. The CDR3 extends over 13 amino acids. Trimming removed 1 base at V and 2 bases at J, with 5 bases between. Germline CDR1 reads SEHNR; CDR2 reads FQNEAQ (reference sequence). The starting material was peripheral blood, obtained on day 0 of AZD1222 vaccination. The source of this sequence is an adult in good health. The chain combines TRBV7-9 with TRBJ1-2; no definite D call. The CDR3 sequence is CASSLEANYGYTF. CDR3 bases: TGTGCCAGCAGCTTAGAGGCCAACTATGGCTACACCTTC.